These T cell receptor beta chains were read from a single sample in a study of shared clonotypes between healthy human individuals. Produced via immunoSEQ multiplex PCR; TCRdb's table is partial and in-frame only. The table shows about 2.5 million clones, with approximately 90% occurring only once. Material for sequencing was naive CD4+ T cells from PBMCs. The source of these receptors is a man between 18 and 35 years old in good health. Some clones in this sample may be carry-over from other donors' samples. Each CDR3 is given with its conserved first and last residue. A D gene is named only where the DNA matches it firmly. The size of a clone is reported for some rows only, either as once, few or many, or as a class for expanded clones.

abundance: .
d_gene: .
j_gene: TRBJ2-7
v_gene: TRBV11-1
CDR3aa: CASSPGSSYEQYF
CDR3nt: TGTGCCAGCAGCCCCGGGTCCTCCTACGAGCAGTACTTC

abundance: .
d_gene: TRBD1
j_gene: TRBJ2-5
v_gene: TRBV7-9
CDR3aa: CASSLGGSGGAYGTETQYF
CDR3nt: TGTGCCAGCAGCTTAGGAGGGTCAGGGGGCGCTTACGGCACTGAGACCCAGTACTTC

abundance: .
d_gene: TRBD1
j_gene: TRBJ1-5
v_gene: TRBV28
CDR3aa: CASSRQGAGSNQPQHF
CDR3nt: TGTGCCAGCAGCCGACAGGGGGCGGGTAGCAATCAGCCCCAGCATTTT

abundance: .
d_gene: .
j_gene: TRBJ2-1
v_gene: TRBV10-2
CDR3aa: CASKDPGEENEQFF
CDR3nt: TGCGCCAGCAAAGACCCGGGGGAAGAAAATGAGCAGTTCTTC

abundance: .
d_gene: .
j_gene: TRBJ2-5
v_gene: TRBV7-7
CDR3aa: CTSSPQGGGQETQYF
CDR3nt: TGTACCAGCAGCCCTCAGGGGGGCGGCCAAGAGACCCAGTACTTC

abundance: .
d_gene: .
j_gene: TRBJ1-2
v_gene: TRBV5-1
CDR3aa: CASSLDRVSGYTF
CDR3nt: TGCGCCAGCAGCTTGGACAGGGTTAGTGGCTACACCTTC

abundance: few
d_gene: .
j_gene: TRBJ1-2
v_gene: TRBV14
CDR3aa: CASSQVNSYGYTF
CDR3nt: TGTGCCAGCAGCCAAGTGAACAGCTATGGCTACACCTTC

abundance: few
d_gene: TRBD1
j_gene: TRBJ1-5
v_gene: TRBV9
CDR3aa: CASSATGDNQPQHF
CDR3nt: TGTGCCAGCAGCGCCACAGGGGACAATCAGCCCCAGCATTTT

abundance: .
d_gene: .
j_gene: TRBJ1-6
v_gene: TRBV2
CDR3aa: CASRSSLRPEGSPLHF
CDR3nt: TGTGCCAGCAGGTCCTCTCTTCGCCCGGAGGGTTCACCCCTCCACTTT

abundance: .
d_gene: .
j_gene: TRBJ1-4
v_gene: TRBV5-1
CDR3aa: CASSLDPGRSEKLFF
CDR3nt: TGCGCCAGCAGCTTGGACCCAGGACGGTCTGAAAAACTGTTTTTT

abundance: .
d_gene: .
j_gene: TRBJ2-3
v_gene: TRBV13
CDR3aa: CASSLMGPQYF
CDR3nt: TGTGCCAGCAGCTTAATGGGCCCGCAGTATTTT

abundance: .
d_gene: .
j_gene: TRBJ2-5
v_gene: TRBV9
CDR3aa: CASSVAGSGTQETQYF
CDR3nt: TGTGCCAGCAGCGTAGCGGGTAGCGGCACCCAAGAGACCCAGTACTTC

abundance: .
d_gene: .
j_gene: TRBJ1-3
v_gene: TRBV2
CDR3aa: CASSESGRRGNTIYF
CDR3nt: TGTGCCAGCAGTGAATCGGGCAGGAGAGGAAACACCATATATTTT

abundance: .
d_gene: TRBD1
j_gene: TRBJ2-3
v_gene: TRBV11-2
CDR3aa: CASSRDRRLTQYF
CDR3nt: TGTGCCAGCAGCCGGGACAGGAGACTTACGCAGTATTTT

abundance: .
d_gene: TRBD1
j_gene: TRBJ1-5
v_gene: TRBV6-1
CDR3aa: CASSGGYRGRNQPQHF
CDR3nt: TGTGCCAGCAGTGGGGGGTACAGGGGGCGCAATCAGCCCCAGCATTTT

abundance: .
d_gene: .
j_gene: TRBJ1-2
v_gene: TRBV27
CDR3aa: CASRSLGPLNYGYTF
CDR3nt: TGTGCCAGCCGGTCACTGGGGCCGCTGAACTATGGCTACACCTTC

abundance: .
d_gene: TRBD1
j_gene: TRBJ1-1
v_gene: TRBV28
CDR3aa: CASRSGQGSEAFF
CDR3nt: TGTGCCAGCAGATCGGGACAGGGATCTGAAGCTTTCTTT

abundance: .
d_gene: .
j_gene: TRBJ1-4
v_gene: TRBV6-5
CDR3aa: CASSYRGATNEKLFF
CDR3nt: TGTGCCAGCAGTTACCGGGGGGCAACTAATGAAAAACTGTTTTTT

abundance: .
d_gene: .
j_gene: TRBJ2-3
v_gene: TRBV11-3
CDR3aa: CASSLGPSTDTQYF
CDR3nt: TGTGCCAGCAGCTTAGGACCCAGCACAGATACGCAGTATTTT

abundance: .
d_gene: TRBD1
j_gene: TRBJ2-6
v_gene: TRBV15
CDR3aa: CATSRPIGVPEGTGAQANVLTF
CDR3nt: TGTGCCACCAGCAGACCTATTGGGGTTCCGGAGGGGACAGGAGCCCAGGCCAACGTCCTGACTTTC

abundance: .
d_gene: .
j_gene: TRBJ2-5
v_gene: TRBV5-4
CDR3aa: CASSPRDAWETQYF
CDR3nt: TGTGCCAGCAGCCCTAGGGATGCCTGGGAGACCCAGTACTTC

abundance: .
d_gene: .
j_gene: TRBJ2-5
v_gene: TRBV7-6
CDR3aa: CASGEIQETQYF
CDR3nt: TGTGCCAGCGGAGAGATACAAGAGACCCAGTACTTC

abundance: .
d_gene: .
j_gene: TRBJ1-6
v_gene: TRBV6-1
CDR3aa: CASSEALIRGSPLHF
CDR3nt: TGTGCCAGCAGTGAAGCCCTGATCAGGGGATCACCCCTCCACTTT

abundance: .
d_gene: TRBD2
j_gene: TRBJ2-1
v_gene: TRBV2
CDR3aa: CASRRERENHNEQFF
CDR3nt: TGTGCCAGCAGAAGGGAGCGGGAGAACCACAATGAGCAGTTCTTC

abundance: .
d_gene: .
j_gene: TRBJ1-1
v_gene: TRBV6-4
CDR3aa: CASSSQLNTEAFF
CDR3nt: TGTGCCAGCAGTTCACAGCTGAACACTGAAGCTTTCTTT

abundance: once
d_gene: .
j_gene: TRBJ2-5
v_gene: TRBV7-2
CDR3aa: CASSWGGQGGETQYF
CDR3nt: TGTGCCAGCAGCTGGGGAGGGCAGGGGGGAGAGACCCAGTACTTC

abundance: .
d_gene: TRBD2
j_gene: TRBJ2-3
v_gene: TRBV5-1
CDR3aa: CASSPTPPGTSGDTQYF
CDR3nt: TGCGCCAGCAGCCCTACCCCTCCTGGGACTAGCGGAGATACGCAGTATTTT

abundance: .
d_gene: TRBD1
j_gene: TRBJ1-1
v_gene: TRBV5-1
CDR3aa: CASSLGTGGEAFF
CDR3nt: TGCGCCAGCAGCCTAGGTACAGGGGGAGAAGCTTTCTTT

abundance: once
d_gene: .
j_gene: TRBJ2-5
v_gene: TRBV21-1
CDR3aa: CASSKVRTDLQETQYF
CDR3nt: TGTGCCAGCAGCAAAGTTAGGACAGACCTCCAAGAGACCCAGTACTTC

abundance: once
d_gene: .
j_gene: TRBJ2-3
v_gene: TRBV4-2
CDR3aa: CASSQEAGTDTQYF
CDR3nt: TGTGCCAGCAGCCAAGAGGCAGGGACGGATACGCAGTATTTT

abundance: .
d_gene: TRBD1
j_gene: TRBJ1-1
v_gene: TRBV18
CDR3aa: CASEGTENEAFF
CDR3nt: TGTGCCAGTGAAGGGACAGAAAACGAAGCTTTCTTT

abundance: .
d_gene: .
j_gene: TRBJ2-1
v_gene: TRBV7-8
CDR3aa: CASSLVRQVRYNEQFF
CDR3nt: TGTGCCAGCAGCTTAGTTCGCCAGGTGAGGTACAATGAGCAGTTCTTC

abundance: .
d_gene: .
j_gene: TRBJ2-7
v_gene: TRBV5-1
CDR3aa: CASSPRGSSYEQYF
CDR3nt: TGCGCCAGCAGCCCTCGAGGCTCCTCCTACGAGCAGTACTTC

abundance: once
d_gene: TRBD2
j_gene: TRBJ2-7
v_gene: TRBV19
CDR3aa: CASSISSGSLHEQYF
CDR3nt: TGTGCCAGTAGTATATCTAGCGGGAGCCTCCACGAGCAGTACTTC

abundance: .
d_gene: .
j_gene: TRBJ1-1
v_gene: TRBV28
CDR3aa: CASNSGAEAFF
CDR3nt: TGTGCCAGCAACTCGGGCGCTGAAGCTTTCTTT